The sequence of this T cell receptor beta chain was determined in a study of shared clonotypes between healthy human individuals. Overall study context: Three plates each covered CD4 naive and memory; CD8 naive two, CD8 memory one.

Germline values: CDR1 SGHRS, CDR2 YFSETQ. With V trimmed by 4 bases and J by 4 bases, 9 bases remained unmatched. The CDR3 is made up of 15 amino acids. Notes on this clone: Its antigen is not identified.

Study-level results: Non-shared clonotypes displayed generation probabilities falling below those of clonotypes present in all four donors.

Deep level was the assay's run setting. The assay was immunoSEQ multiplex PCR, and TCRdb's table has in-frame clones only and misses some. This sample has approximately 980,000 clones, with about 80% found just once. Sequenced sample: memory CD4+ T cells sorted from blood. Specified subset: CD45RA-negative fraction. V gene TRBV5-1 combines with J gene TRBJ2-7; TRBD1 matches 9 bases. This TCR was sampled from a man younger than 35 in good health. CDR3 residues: CASSPKQGARYEQYF. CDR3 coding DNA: TGCGCCAGCAGCCCGAAACAGGGGGCGCGTTACGAGCAGTACTTC.